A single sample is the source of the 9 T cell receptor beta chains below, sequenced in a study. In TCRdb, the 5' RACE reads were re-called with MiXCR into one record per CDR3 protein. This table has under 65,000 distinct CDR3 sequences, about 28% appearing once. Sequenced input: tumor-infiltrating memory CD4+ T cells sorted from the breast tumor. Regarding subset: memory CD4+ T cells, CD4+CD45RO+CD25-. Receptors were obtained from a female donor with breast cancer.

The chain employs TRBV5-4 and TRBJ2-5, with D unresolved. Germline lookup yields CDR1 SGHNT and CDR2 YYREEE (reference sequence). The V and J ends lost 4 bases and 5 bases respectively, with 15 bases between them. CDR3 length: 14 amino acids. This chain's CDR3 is CASSLASSPETQYF. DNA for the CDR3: TGTGCCAGCAGCCTGGCCTCCAGCCCGGAGACCCAGTACTTC.

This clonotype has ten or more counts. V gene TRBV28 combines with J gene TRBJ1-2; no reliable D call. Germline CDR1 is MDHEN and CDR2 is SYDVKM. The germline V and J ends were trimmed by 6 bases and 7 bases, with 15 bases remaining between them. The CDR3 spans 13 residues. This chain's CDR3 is CASRPTDQAGYTF. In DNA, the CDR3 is TGTGCCAGCAGACCAACAGATCAGGCTGGCTACACCTTC.

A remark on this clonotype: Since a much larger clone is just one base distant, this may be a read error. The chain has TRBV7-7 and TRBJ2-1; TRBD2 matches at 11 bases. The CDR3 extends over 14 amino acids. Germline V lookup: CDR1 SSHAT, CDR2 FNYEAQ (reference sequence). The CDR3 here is CAGSLTSGVGEQFF. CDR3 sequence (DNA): TGTGCTGGCAGCTTGACTAGCGGGGTTGGTGAGCAGTTCTTC. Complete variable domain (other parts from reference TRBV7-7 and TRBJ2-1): GAGVSQSPRYKVTKRGQDVTLRCDPISSHATLYWYQQALGQGPEFLTYFNYEAQPDKSGLPSDRFSAERPEGSISTLTIQRTEQRDSAMYRCAGSLTSGVGEQFFGPGTRLTVL.

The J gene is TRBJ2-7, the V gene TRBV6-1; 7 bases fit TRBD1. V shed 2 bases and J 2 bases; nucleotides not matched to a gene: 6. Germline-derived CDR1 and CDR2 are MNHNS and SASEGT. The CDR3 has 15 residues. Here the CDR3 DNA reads TGTGCCAGCAGTGAATTCTACACAGGGGCCTACGAGCAGTACTTC. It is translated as CASSEFYTGAYEQYF.

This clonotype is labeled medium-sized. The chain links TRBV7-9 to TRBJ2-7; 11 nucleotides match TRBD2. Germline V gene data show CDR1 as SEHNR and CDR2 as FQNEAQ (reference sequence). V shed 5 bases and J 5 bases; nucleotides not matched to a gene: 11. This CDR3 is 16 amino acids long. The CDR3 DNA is TGTGCCAGCAGCCTTGCGGAGACTAGCGGGATTGACGAGCAGTACTTC. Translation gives CASSLAETSGIDEQYF.

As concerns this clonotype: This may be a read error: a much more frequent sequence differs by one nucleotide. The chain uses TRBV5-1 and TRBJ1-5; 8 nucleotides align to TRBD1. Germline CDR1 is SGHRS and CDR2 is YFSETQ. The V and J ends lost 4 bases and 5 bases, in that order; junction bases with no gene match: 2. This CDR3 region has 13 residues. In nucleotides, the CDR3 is TGCGCCAGCAGCACGGACAGGGATCAGCCCCAGCATTTT. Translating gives CASSTDRDQPQHF.

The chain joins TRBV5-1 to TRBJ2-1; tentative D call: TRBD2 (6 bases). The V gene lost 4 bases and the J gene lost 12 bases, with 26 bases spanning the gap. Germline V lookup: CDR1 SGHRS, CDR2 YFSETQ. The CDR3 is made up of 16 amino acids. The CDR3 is CASSPNTASGQDGQFF. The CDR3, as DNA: TGCGCCAGCAGCCCTAACACGGCCAGCGGGCAGGATGGGCAGTTCTTC.

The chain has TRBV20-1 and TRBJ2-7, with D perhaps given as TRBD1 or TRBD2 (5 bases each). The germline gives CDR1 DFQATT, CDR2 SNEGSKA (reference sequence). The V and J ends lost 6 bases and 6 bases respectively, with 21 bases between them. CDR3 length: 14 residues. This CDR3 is CSAPGEWGIGEQYF. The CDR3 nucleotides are TGCAGTGCCCCAGGCGAGTGGGGGATCGGCGAGCAGTACTTC.

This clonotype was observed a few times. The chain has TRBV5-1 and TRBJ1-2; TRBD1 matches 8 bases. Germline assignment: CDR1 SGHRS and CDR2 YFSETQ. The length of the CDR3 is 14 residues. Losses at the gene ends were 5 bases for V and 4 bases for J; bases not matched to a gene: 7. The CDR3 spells CASSPGTGRYGYTF. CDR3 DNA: TGCGCCAGCAGTCCCGGGACAGGCCGCTATGGCTACACCTTC.